This is a list of T cell receptor beta chains from one sample in a study of blood T cell repertoires in COVID-19. Sequencing used immunoSEQ multiplex PCR; TCRdb keeps in-frame clones, though not all of them. In the table there are about 88,000 clones, about nine tenths of which are singletons. The source material was peripheral blood. Receptors originate from a male donor with acute or convalescent COVID-19. Each CDR3 is given with its conserved first and last residue. Fields, in order: V gene, CDR3 protein.

>TRBV12-3/TRBV12-4
CASSSTRGLGYTF
>TRBV6-5
CASSYSGGGTGELFF
>TRBV9
CASSPERGNYGYTF
>TRBV5-1
CASSLVWSSTDTQYF
>TRBV28
CASSSNHGTSGSYNEQFF
>TRBV29-1
CSVVRATVNTEAFF
>TRBV7-7
CASGDLRGSPLHF
>TRBV19
CASTRGGLNTEAFF
>TRBV29-1
CSVPRPKLALRGYTF
>TRBV6-5
CASSYSMGVGGGKLFF
>TRBV9
CASSVRMGDRESPGANVLTF
>TRBV19
CASSMGRGDNQPQHF
>TRBV3-1/TRBV3-2
CASSRTGGEGSPLHF
>TRBV7-2
CASSSRAGNQPQHF
>TRBV30
CAWSFQGGSAGNTIYF
>TRBV7-2
CASSLEGYGYTF
>TRBV19
CASSPQGWNTEAFF
>TRBV14
CASSQAVGLADTGELFF
>TRBV2
CASSQGQGNYGYTF
>TRBV4-1
CASSQTGTGATTDTQYF
>TRBV11-2
CASSLEGEGQYF
>TRBV29-1
CSTRERGVTGELFF
>TRBV5-1
CASSLGGQINQETQYF
>TRBV5-1
CASRQGTQNTGELFF
>TRBV19
CASSRLAGTYEQYF
>TRBV5-1
CASSFGGSSYNSPLHF
>TRBV11-2
CASSLRRGDQPQHF
>TRBV7-8
CASSRTINEKLFF
>TRBV7-8
CASSSDRVGEQYF
>TRBV24-1
CATSEQGQGSEKLFF
>TRBV19
CASSPLQGAAGETQYF
>TRBV29-1
CSVTLQDRVDYGYTF
>TRBV7-2
CASSQGASEQFF
>TRBV6-5
CASTTGMFGNQPQHF
>TRBV9
CASSVGQNMGNTIYF
>TRBV30
CAWRRIPGNEQFF
>TRBV18
CASSPPDRSNYGYTF
>TRBV3-1/TRBV3-2
CASSQGYGGEGEKLFF
>TRBV7-8
CASSLLLNRGARNEQFF
>TRBV7-2
CASSRGGEDYGYTF
>TRBV2
CARSSDRTGETQYF
>TRBV25-1
CASSLSGATDTQYF
>TRBV2
CASRGGDTQYF
>TRBV16
CASSQSGRNEKLFF
>TRBV7-2
CASSSQGLGSNQPQHF
>TRBV1
CTSSQDGLAEFNEQFF
>TRBV9
CASSAGPAGLQETQYF
>TRBV28
CASSSAGAGGNQPQHF
>TRBV28
CASIHRDFYSPLHF
>TRBV18
CASSREVQETQYF